This is a list of T cell receptor beta chains from one sample in a study of blood T cells in healthy people across ages. MiXCR was run by TCRdb on the 5' RACE reads, yielding one entry per CDR3 protein. In the table there are about 800,000 distinct CDR3 sequences, about 25% of which are singletons. These same records also appear under a second study, on T cells of mothers and their children.

The sample consisted of blood. Receptors were obtained from a boy under 18 in good health. CDR3s include the opening cysteine and the closing phenylalanine or tryptophan. D genes are given only for firm matches. The size field is filled for only some rows; it gives once, few, many or a size class.

d_call j_call v_call clone_size cdr3_aa cdr3_nt
- TRBJ2-1 TRBV15 - CATSGQSPVGWIEEDNEQFF TGTGCCACCAGCGGCCAATCACCAGTAGGATGGATAGAGGAAGACAATGAGCAGTTCTTC
- TRBJ2-4 TRBV7-2 few CASSLVPFTRSGKNIQYF TGTGCCAGCAGCTTAGTCCCCTTTACTCGTTCGGGCAAAAACATTCAGTACTTC
- TRBJ2-1 TRBV14 many CASSLGHSTEQFF TGTGCCAGCAGCCTTGGACATTCAACTGAGCAGTTCTTC
- TRBJ1-1 TRBV5-1 few CASSPRGEGYTEAFF TGCGCCAGCAGCCCTCGAGGGGAGGGGTACACTGAAGCTTTCTTT
- TRBJ1-2 TRBV4-1 - CASSQDGETDNYGYTF TGCGCCAGCAGCCAAGATGGGGAAACTGATAACTATGGCTACACCTTC
TRBD1 TRBJ2-1 TRBV11-2 - CASSDRAGEQFF TGTGCCAGCAGCGACAGGGCCGGGGAGCAGTTCTTC
- TRBJ2-1 TRBV20-1 - CSARDPRYSYNEQFF TGCAGTGCTAGAGATCCGAGATACTCCTACAATGAGCAGTTCTTC
- TRBJ1-4 TRBV29-1 many CSATTRTATNEKLFF TGCAGCGCGACGACTCGAACCGCAACTAATGAAAAACTGTTTTTT
- TRBJ2-1 TRBV11-3 - CASSRRVGENEQFF TGTGCCAGCAGCAGGAGGGTAGGAGAGAATGAGCAGTTCTTC
- TRBJ1-3 TRBV20-1 - CSARDPDDSGNTIYF TGCAGTGCTAGAGATCCGGACGATTCTGGAAACACCATATATTTT
- TRBJ1-2 TRBV6-5 - CASSYSHGGYTF TGTGCCAGCAGTTACTCCCATGGGGGCTACACCTTC
TRBD2 TRBJ2-3 TRBV7-3 few CASSFRGGLDTQYF TGTGCCAGCAGCTTCCGGGGGGGCCTCGATACGCAGTATTTT
- TRBJ2-7 TRBV24-1 - CATSDSSSPSYEQYF TGTGCCACCAGTGATTCCAGCTCCCCCTCCTACGAGCAGTACTTC
TRBD1 TRBJ1-5 TRBV27 few CASSSTGHQPQHF TGTGCCAGCAGCTCGACAGGGCATCAGCCCCAGCATTTT
- TRBJ1-2 TRBV12-3/TRBV12-4 few CASSTLGSYGYTF TGTGCCAGCAGCACCCTGGGAAGCTATGGCTACACCTTC
- TRBJ2-5 TRBV5-1 few CASSLEGTDQGTQYF TGCGCCAGCAGCTTGGAAGGGACGGATCAAGGGACCCAGTACTTC
TRBD2 TRBJ2-5 TRBV28 - CASSPRTSGSWETQYF TGTGCCAGCAGTCCCCGGACTAGCGGGAGTTGGGAGACCCAGTACTTC
TRBD2 TRBJ2-5 TRBV11-2 few CASSFASGGGETQYF TGTGCCAGCAGCTTTGCTAGCGGGGGGGGGGAGACCCAGTACTTC
- TRBJ2-5 TRBV25-1 - CASSEGNSNGGSETQYF TGTGCCAGCAGTGAAGGGAATAGTAATGGGGGGTCAGAGACCCAGTACTTC
TRBD1 TRBJ2-5 TRBV2 - CASSEEAGGMKTQYF TGTGCCAGCAGTGAAGAGGCAGGGGGCATGAAGACCCAGTACTTC
TRBD1 TRBJ2-7 TRBV2 - CASRTGGVYEQYF TGTGCCAGCAGGACAGGGGGGGTCTACGAGCAGTACTTC
- TRBJ1-5 TRBV28 few CTSTPNGRTKGINQPQHF TGTACCAGCACCCCAAATGGACGGACCAAAGGTATCAATCAGCCCCAGCATTTT
- TRBJ2-7 TRBV12-3/TRBV12-4 - CASSFLSEQYF TGTGCCAGCAGTTTTTTATCCGAGCAGTACTTC
- TRBJ1-5 TRBV7-9 few CASSGGGQRGSQPQHF TGTGCCAGCAGCGGAGGCGGCCAGCGCGGGTCACAGCCCCAGCATTTT
TRBD2 TRBJ2-5 TRBV4-3 few CASSTAGEGQETQYF TGCGCCAGCAGCACCGCGGGGGAGGGCCAAGAGACCCAGTACTTC
TRBD1 TRBJ2-5 TRBV10-3 - CAISGPRTGLGETQYF TGTGCCATCAGTGGACCACGGACAGGGTTAGGAGAGACCCAGTACTTC
- TRBJ1-5 TRBV12-3/TRBV12-4 - CASSPHRSDSNQPQHF TGTGCCAGCAGCCCTCACCGGAGCGATAGCAATCAGCCCCAGCATTTT